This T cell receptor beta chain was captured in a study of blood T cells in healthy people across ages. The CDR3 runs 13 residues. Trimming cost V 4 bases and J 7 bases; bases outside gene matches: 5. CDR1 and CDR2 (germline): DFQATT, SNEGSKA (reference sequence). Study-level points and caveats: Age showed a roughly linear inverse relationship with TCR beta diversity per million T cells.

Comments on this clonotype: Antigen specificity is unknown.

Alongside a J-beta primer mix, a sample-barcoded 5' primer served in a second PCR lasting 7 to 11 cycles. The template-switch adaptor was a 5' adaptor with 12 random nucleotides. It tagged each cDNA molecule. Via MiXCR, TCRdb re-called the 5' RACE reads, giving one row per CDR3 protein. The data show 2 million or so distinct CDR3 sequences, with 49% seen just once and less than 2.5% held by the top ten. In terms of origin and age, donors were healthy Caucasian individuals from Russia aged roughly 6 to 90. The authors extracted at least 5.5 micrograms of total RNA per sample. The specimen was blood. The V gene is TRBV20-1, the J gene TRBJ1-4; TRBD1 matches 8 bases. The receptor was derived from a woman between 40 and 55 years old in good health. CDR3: CSAIRQGSEKLFF. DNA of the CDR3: TGCAGTGCTATCCGACAGGGGAGTGAAAAACTGTTTTTT.